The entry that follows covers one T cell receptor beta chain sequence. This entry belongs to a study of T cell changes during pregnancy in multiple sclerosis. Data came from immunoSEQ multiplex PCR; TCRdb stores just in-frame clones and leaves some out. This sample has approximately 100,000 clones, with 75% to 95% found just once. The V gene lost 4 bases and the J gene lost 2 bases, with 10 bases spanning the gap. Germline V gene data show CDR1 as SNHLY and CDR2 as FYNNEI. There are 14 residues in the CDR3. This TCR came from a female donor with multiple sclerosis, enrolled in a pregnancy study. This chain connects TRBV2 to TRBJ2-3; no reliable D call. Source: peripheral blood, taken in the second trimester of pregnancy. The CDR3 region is CASSGRQSTDTQYF. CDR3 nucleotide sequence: TGTGCCAGCAGTGGGCGGCAGTCCACAGATACGCAGTATTTT.